This T cell receptor (beta chain) emerged from a study of spatial heterogeneity in lung cancer. Study summary: Beta-chain sequences consistently outnumbered alpha-chain sequences in detection. Combinations of a unique TCR and a UMI were tallied in raw reads, and on average each appeared more than ten times.

Study-level results: In blood, ubiquitous expanded tumor TCRs appeared more at resection than follow-up.

This clonotype has only a few counts. Its target is not known. The CDR3 is 16 amino acids. Trimming cost V 2 bases and J 4 bases; bases outside gene matches: 5. TCRdb re-derived calls from the 5' RACE reads in MiXCR, one entry per CDR3 protein. The sample holds 43,000 or so distinct CDR3 sequences, about 6.7% seen once. Sample time point: sample taken at primary tumor resection. Whole RNA obtained from tumor, nontumor lung or frozen PBMC underwent sequencing without sorting. The origin of this receptor is a female donor with early-stage non-small cell lung cancer. This chain uses TRBV12-3 or TRBV12-4 with TRBJ1-1, with 12 bases that match TRBD1. Sample: PBMCs, taken at surgery. The CDR3 region has the DNA TGTGCCAGCAGTTTATGGGGACAGGGGGCGAGCACTGAAGCTTTCTTT. As protein: CASSLWGQGASTEAFF.